Listed below are T cell receptor beta chains from one sample, sequenced in a study of cytomegalovirus exposure and HLA in healthy donors. Data came from immunoSEQ multiplex PCR; TCRdb stores just in-frame clones and leaves some out. The table has 90,000 to 100,000 clones, less than 10% seen once. Sequenced: PBMCs. The receptors come from a middle-aged man in good health and CMV-seropositive. The CDR3 runs from the conserved cysteine through the conserved F or W. The D gene is left open where the match is weak. Some rows have no size entry. The others give once, few or many, or a class for an expanded clone.

D	size	V	J	DNA	CDR3
TRBD1	-	TRBV28	TRBJ1-4	TGTGCCAGCAGCCCCGTGGACAGGATTCTGTTTTTT	CASSPVDRILFF
TRBD1	-	TRBV14	TRBJ2-5	TGTGCCAGCAGCCGAAGCAGGGGGCTGACGGGAGAGACCCAGTACTTC	CASSRSRGLTGETQYF
TRBD1	-	TRBV11-1	TRBJ2-5	TGTGCCAGCAGCCCCGGGACAGGCGGAAAACAAGAGACCCAGTACTTC	CASSPGTGGKQETQYF
-	few	TRBV18	TRBJ1-4	TGTGCCAGCTCACCACAGGGAGGGGGGAAACTGTTTTTT	CASSPQGGGKLFF
TRBD2	few	TRBV7-3	TRBJ2-3	TGTGCCAGCAGCTGGGGGCGGGAGGCAGATACGCAGTATTTT	CASSWGREADTQYF
-	-	TRBV5-1	TRBJ2-5	TGCGCCAGCAGCCCCGAAGCGCGTCAAGAGACCCAGTACTTC	CASSPEARQETQYF
TRBD2	few	TRBV5-1	TRBJ2-1	TGCGCCAGCAGCTTGATTGCTAGCGGGAGATACAATGAGCAGTTCTTC	CASSLIASGRYNEQFF
-	few	TRBV6-5	TRBJ2-7	TGTGCCAGCAGTCGTGTGCAGGGAATGAGTGAGCAGTACTTC	CASSRVQGMSEQYF
TRBD1	-	TRBV14	TRBJ2-1	TGTGCCAGCAGCCACTATTCAGGGGGTGAGCAGTTCTTC	CASSHYSGGEQFF
-	few	TRBV10-3	TRBJ1-1	TGTGCCATCAGTGAGTCAAGACAGGAAAGAGCTTTAAACACTGAAGCTTTCTTT	CAISESRQERALNTEAFF
TRBD1	-	TRBV9	TRBJ2-5	TGTGCCAGCAACGGATTCAGGGGGCCTGGGGAGACCCAGTACTTC	CASNGFRGPGETQYF
TRBD1	few	TRBV14	TRBJ2-1	TGTGCCAGCAGCCAAGGAGTGGGACAGTTAAACTACAATGAGCAGTTCTTC	CASSQGVGQLNYNEQFF
-	few	TRBV18	TRBJ2-2	TGTGCCAGCTCACCGCGGACAGAGACCACCGGGGAGCTGTTTTTT	CASSPRTETTGELFF
-	few	TRBV7-8	TRBJ1-3	TGTGCCAGCAGCTTAGTCCGGGCAGGGGATGGAAACACCATATATTTT	CASSLVRAGDGNTIYF
-	few	TRBV6-5	TRBJ2-1	TGTGCCAGCTCTGCCGGAGACTCGAGGGCGGATGAGCAGTTCTTC	CASSAGDSRADEQFF
-	few	TRBV9	TRBJ2-2	TGTGCCAGCAGCCCCCCCGGCAGGGCGACCGGGGAGCTGTTTTTT	CASSPPGRATGELFF
TRBD1	few	TRBV7-6	TRBJ1-1	TGTGCCAGCAGCACAGACGACAGGGCCGGCACTGAAGCTTTCTTT	CASSTDDRAGTEAFF
-	-	TRBV5-6	TRBJ1-6	TGTGCCAGCAGCTTGGCCCGCTCCTATAATTCACCCCTCCACTTT	CASSLARSYNSPLHF
-	-	TRBV7-2	TRBJ2-1	TGTGCCAGCAGCCCCGACTTGGGGGGATACAATGAGCAGTTCTTC	CASSPDLGGYNEQFF
-	-	TRBV7-6	TRBJ1-1	TGTGCCAGCAGCTTAAGTTCGGTCCACACTGAAGCTTTCTTT	CASSLSSVHTEAFF
-	-	TRBV19	TRBJ1-5	TGTGCCAGTAGTATAGACAGGGTGGGTCAGCCCCAGCATTTT	CASSIDRVGQPQHF
TRBD1	-	TRBV6-5	TRBJ1-1	TGTGCCAGCAATTCTGGGACAGGGAACACTGAAGCTTTCTTT	CASNSGTGNTEAFF
TRBD1	many	TRBV5-1	TRBJ1-1	TGCGCCAGCAGCCCCCCCGGACAGGGAGTCACTGAAGCTTTCTTT	CASSPPGQGVTEAFF
-	-	TRBV9	TRBJ2-3	TGTGCCAGCAGCGTCACAGGGGGGGTTACAGATACGCAGTATTTT	CASSVTGGVTDTQYF
-	few	TRBV6-5	TRBJ2-1	TGTGCCACCAATGCGGGACAGCGGCGCAATGAGCAGTTCTTC	CATNAGQRRNEQFF
TRBD1	-	TRBV5-1	TRBJ1-6	TGCGCCAGCCAGGGGGGTTTGGATAATTCACCCCTCCACTTT	CASQGGLDNSPLHF
-	-	TRBV5-1	TRBJ1-6	TGCGCCAGCAGAACCGAGAGCTCCTATAATTCACCCCTCCACTTT	CASRTESSYNSPLHF
TRBD2	few	TRBV6-5	TRBJ2-7	TGTGCCAGCAGCGAAACTAGCGGGAGCCTCTACGAGCAGTACTTC	CASSETSGSLYEQYF
-	-	TRBV5-1	TRBJ2-5	TGCGCCAGCAGCTTGGTTAGCCAAGAGACCCAGTACTTC	CASSLVSQETQYF
-	few	TRBV18	TRBJ1-1	TGTGCCAGCTCACCTGGGCGAACTGAAGCTTTCTTT	CASSPGRTEAFF
-	-	TRBV5-4	TRBJ1-5	TGTGCCAGCAGCTTGGAGGGAGGGCAGCCCCAGAATTTT	CASSLEGGQPQNF
-	-	TRBV5-1	TRBJ2-5	TGCGCCAGCGGCGGACAGTCCCAAGAGACCCAGTACTTC	CASGGQSQETQYF
-	-	TRBV5-6	TRBJ2-1	TGTGCCAGCAGCCCACAGGGTAGAAATGAGCAGTTCTTC	CASSPQGRNEQFF
TRBD2	-	TRBV7-2	TRBJ2-3	TGTGCCAGCAGCACGGGACTACTCACAGATACGCAGTATTTT	CASSTGLLTDTQYF
TRBD2	few	TRBV6-5	TRBJ2-7	TGTGCCAGCGTAGCGGGACTAGCGGGAGGAATCCAGTACTTC	CASVAGLAGGIQYF
TRBD1	few	TRBV25-1	TRBJ2-7	TGTGCCAGCAGTGCCGGGACAGGGTGGGACGAGCAGTACTTC	CASSAGTGWDEQYF
TRBD2	-	TRBV6-9	TRBJ2-3	TGTGCCAGCAGTTGCGGGAGGGCCGGTGGGGGAGGCACAGATACGCAGTATTTT	CASSCGRAGGGGTDTQYF
-	-	TRBV28	TRBJ2-1	TGTGCCAGCAGTTCGGGACTCCTAAACCCTAGCTCCTACAATGAGCAGTTCTTC	CASSSGLLNPSSYNEQFF
-	few	TRBV9	TRBJ2-1	TGTGCCAGCAGCCCGAGGACACCGAGCCCCTACAATGAGCAGTTCTTC	CASSPRTPSPYNEQFF
TRBD1	few	TRBV28	TRBJ2-2	TGTGCCAGCCGTACAGGGGGAATTAAAACCGGGGAGCTGTTTTTT	CASRTGGIKTGELFF
-	-	TRBV28	TRBJ2-7	TGCGCCAGCAGTCCCGGGGGACTCCTTGCGAGCGACGAGCAGTACTTC	CASSPGGLLASDEQYF
TRBD1	few	TRBV5-1	TRBJ2-7	TGCGCCAGCAGCCTTGGAGGGACAGGGGACGGCTACGAGCAGTACTTC	CASSLGGTGDGYEQYF
-	few	TRBV12-5	TRBJ1-5	TGTGCTAGTGGTTTGGTAAAGGCGGCAGTGAGCAATCAGCCCCAGCATTTT	CASGLVKAAVSNQPQHF
-	-	TRBV19	TRBJ2-1	TGTGCCAGCCAGGGCGCGGTGAATGAGCAGTTCTTC	CASQGAVNEQFF
-	few	TRBV27	TRBJ1-3	TGTGCCAGCAGTTCCCTTACGTCCGGCAGGAACACCATATATTTT	CASSSLTSGRNTIYF
-	few	TRBV5-1	TRBJ1-5	TGCGCCAGCAGCCCGGACAGTCGGCGCAATCAGCCCCAGCATTTT	CASSPDSRRNQPQHF
-	few	TRBV7-2	TRBJ2-3	TGTGCCAGCAGCTTAGGTAGCAGGGCCACAGATACGCAGTATTTT	CASSLGSRATDTQYF